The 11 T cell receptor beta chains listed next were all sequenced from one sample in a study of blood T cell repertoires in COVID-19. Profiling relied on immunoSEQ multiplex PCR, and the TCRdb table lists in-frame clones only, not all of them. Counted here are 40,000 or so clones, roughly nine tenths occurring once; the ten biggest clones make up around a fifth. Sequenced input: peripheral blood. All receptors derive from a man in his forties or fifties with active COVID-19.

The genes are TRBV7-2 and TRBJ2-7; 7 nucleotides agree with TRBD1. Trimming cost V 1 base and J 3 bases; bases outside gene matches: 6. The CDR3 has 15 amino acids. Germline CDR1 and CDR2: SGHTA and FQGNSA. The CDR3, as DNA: TGTGCCAGCAGCTTAGGGGAAGGGGGCCTCTACGAGCAGTACTTC. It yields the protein CASSLGEGGLYEQYF.

CDR3 sequence reads: CASSLSLAGVNEQYF. The CDR3 DNA follows: TGTGCCAGCAGCTTGTCACTAGCGGGAGTCAACGAGCAGTACTTC. The chain carries TRBV5-5 and TRBJ2-7, with 11 bases identical to TRBD2. Germline values: CDR1 SGHKS, CDR2 YYEKEE (reference sequence). V lost 1 base, J lost 5 bases, and 5 bases stayed unmatched. This CDR3 is 15 amino acids long.

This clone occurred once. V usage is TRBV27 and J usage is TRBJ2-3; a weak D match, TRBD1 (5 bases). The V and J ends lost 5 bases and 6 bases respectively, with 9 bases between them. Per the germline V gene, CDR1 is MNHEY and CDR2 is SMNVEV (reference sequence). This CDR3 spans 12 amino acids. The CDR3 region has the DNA TGTGCCAGCAGTCCTGGGGCCGATACGCAGTATTTT. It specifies CASSPGADTQYF.

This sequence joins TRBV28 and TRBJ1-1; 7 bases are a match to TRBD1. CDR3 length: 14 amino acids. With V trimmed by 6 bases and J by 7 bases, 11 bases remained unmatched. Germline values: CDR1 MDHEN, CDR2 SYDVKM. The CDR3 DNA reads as TGTGCCAGCAGGAAACAGGGGAATAAGGTTGAAGCTTTCTTT. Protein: CASRKQGNKVEAFF.

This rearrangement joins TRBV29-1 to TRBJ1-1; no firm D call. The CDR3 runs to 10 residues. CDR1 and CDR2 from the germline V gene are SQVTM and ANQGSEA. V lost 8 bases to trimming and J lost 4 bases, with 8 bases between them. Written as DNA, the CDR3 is TGCAGCCATCGGGGCACTGAAGCTTTCTTT. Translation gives CSHRGTEAFF. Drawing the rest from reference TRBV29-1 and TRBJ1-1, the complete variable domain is SAVISQKPSRDICQRGTSLTIQCQVDSQVTMMFWYRQQPGQSLTLIATANQGSEATYESGFVIDKFPISRPNLTFSTLTVSNMSPEDSSIYLCSHRGTEAFFGQGTRLTVV.

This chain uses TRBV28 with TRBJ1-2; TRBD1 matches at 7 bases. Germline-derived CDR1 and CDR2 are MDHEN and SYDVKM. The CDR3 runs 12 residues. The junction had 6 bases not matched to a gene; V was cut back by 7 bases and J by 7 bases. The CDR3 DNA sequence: TGTGCCAGCATTAGACAGGGCAGTGGCTACACCTTC. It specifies CASIRQGSGYTF.

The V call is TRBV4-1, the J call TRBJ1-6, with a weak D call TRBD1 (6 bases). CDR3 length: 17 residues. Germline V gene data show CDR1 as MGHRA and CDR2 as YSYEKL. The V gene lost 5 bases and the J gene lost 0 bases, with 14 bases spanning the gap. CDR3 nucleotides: TGCGCCAGCAGCAAAACAGGGCTTTCCTCCTATAATTCACCCCTCCACTTT. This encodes CASSKTGLSSYNSPLHF.

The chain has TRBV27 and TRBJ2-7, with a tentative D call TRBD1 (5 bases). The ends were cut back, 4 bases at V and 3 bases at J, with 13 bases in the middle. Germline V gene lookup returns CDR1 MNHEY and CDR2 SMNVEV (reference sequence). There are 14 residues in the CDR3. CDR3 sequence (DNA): TGTGCCAGCAGTTCCAACGACAGATTCTACGAGCAGTACTTC. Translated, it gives CASSSNDRFYEQYF.

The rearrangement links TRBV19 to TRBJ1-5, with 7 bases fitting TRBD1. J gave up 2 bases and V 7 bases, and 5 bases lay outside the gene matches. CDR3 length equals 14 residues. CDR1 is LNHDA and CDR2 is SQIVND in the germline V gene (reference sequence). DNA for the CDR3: TGTGCCAGTAACCCAGGACAGGGCAATCAGCCCCAGCATTTT. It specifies CASNPGQGNQPQHF.

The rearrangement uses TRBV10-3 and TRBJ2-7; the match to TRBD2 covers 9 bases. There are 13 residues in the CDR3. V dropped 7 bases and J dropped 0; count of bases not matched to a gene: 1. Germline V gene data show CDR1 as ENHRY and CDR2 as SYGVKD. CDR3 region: CAITTSGSYEQYF. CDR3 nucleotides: TGTGCCATCACGACTAGCGGCTCCTACGAGCAGTACTTC.

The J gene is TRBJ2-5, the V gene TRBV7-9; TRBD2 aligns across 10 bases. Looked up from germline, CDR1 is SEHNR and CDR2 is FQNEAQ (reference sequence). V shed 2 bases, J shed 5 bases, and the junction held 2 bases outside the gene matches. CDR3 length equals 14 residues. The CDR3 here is CASSLNSGRETQYF. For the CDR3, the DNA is TGTGCCAGCAGCTTAAATAGCGGGAGGGAGACCCAGTACTTC.